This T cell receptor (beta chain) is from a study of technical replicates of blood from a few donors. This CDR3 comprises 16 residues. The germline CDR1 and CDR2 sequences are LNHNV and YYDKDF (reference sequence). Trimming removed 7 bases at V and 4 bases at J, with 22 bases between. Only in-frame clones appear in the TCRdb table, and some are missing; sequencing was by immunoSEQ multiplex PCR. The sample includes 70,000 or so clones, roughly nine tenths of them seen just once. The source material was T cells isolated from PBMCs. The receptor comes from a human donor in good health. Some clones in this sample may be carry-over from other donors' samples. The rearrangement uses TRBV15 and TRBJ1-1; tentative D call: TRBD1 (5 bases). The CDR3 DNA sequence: TGTGCCACCAACAACCCGGGGAGGGATAGGGGCACTGAAGCTTTCTTT. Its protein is CATNNPGRDRGTEAFF.